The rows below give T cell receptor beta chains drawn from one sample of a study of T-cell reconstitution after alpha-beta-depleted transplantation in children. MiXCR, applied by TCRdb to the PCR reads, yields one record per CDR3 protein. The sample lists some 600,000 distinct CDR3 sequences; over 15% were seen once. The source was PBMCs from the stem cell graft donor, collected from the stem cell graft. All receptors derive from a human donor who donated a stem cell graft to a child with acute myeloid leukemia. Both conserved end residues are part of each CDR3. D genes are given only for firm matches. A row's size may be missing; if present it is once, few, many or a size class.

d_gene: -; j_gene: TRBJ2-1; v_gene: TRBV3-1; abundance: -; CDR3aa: CASSQEDRSRFF; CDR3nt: TGTGCCAGCAGCCAGGAGGACCGGAGTCGGTTCTTC
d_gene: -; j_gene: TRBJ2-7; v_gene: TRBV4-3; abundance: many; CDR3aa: CASSQYHGVYEQYF; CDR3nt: TGCGCCAGCAGCCAATATCACGGGGTCTACGAGCAGTACTTC
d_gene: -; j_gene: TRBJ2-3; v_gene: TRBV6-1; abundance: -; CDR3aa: CASSGGVRTDTQYF; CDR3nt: TGTGCCAGCAGCGGCGGGGTACGCACAGATACGCAGTATTTT
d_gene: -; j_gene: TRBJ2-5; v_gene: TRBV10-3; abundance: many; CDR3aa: CAISETRGTQYF; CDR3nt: TGTGCCATCAGTGAGACTCGGGGGACCCAGTACTTC
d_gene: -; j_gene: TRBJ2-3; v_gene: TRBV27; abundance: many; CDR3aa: CASSWTGPTDTQYF; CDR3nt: TGTGCCAGCAGTTGGACGGGTCCCACAGATACGCAGTATTTT
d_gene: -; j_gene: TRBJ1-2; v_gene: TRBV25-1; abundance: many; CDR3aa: CASRGGEPYGYTF; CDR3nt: TGTGCCAGCAGGGGGGGCGAACCCTATGGCTACACCTTC
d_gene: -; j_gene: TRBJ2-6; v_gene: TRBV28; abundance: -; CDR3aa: CASAAGANVLTF; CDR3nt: TGTGCCAGCGCGGCTGGGGCCAACGTCCTGACTTTC
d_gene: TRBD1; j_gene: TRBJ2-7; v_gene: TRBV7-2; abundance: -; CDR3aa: CASSLMPLRQGSLRYEQYF; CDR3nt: TGTGCCAGCAGCTTAATGCCTCTTAGACAGGGAAGTTTAAGGTACGAGCAGTACTTC
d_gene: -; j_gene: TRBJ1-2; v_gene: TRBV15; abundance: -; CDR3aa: CATSRGVGGYTF; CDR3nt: TGTGCCACCAGCAGAGGGGTGGGAGGCTACACCTTC
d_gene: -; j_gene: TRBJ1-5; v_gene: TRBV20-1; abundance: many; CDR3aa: CSARRVSGYQPQHF; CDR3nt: TGCAGTGCTAGACGGGTCTCGGGATATCAGCCCCAGCATTTT
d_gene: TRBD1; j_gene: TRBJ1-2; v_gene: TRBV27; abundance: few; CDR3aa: CASSLTGAGYGYTF; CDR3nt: TGTGCCAGCAGCCTAACAGGGGCGGGCTATGGCTACACCTTC
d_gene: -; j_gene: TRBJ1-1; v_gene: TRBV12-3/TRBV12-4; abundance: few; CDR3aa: CASTPGRGEAFF; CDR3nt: TGTGCCAGCACCCCGGGGAGAGGTGAAGCTTTCTTT
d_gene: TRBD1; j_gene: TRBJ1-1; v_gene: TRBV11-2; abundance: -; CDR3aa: CASSRHSGGRGRFEAFF; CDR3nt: TGTGCCAGCAGCCGACACTCGGGTGGCAGGGGGCGCTTTGAAGCTTTCTTT
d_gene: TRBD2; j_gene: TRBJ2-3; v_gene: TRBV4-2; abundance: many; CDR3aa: CASSSPGAGGRTDTQYF; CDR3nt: TGTGCCAGCAGCTCGCCTGGAGCGGGGGGGAGGACAGATACGCAGTATTTT
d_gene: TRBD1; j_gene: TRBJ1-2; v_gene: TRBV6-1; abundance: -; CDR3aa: CASSGTGDYGYTF; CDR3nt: TGTGCCAGCAGTGGAACAGGGGACTATGGCTACACCTTC
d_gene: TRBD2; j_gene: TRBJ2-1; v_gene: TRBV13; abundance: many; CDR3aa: CASSSKTSGGTYNEQFF; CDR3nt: TGTGCCAGCAGCAGCAAGACTAGCGGGGGAACCTACAATGAGCAGTTCTTC
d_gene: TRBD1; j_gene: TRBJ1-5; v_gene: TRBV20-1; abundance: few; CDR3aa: CSALDRGGSQPQHF; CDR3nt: TGCAGTGCTTTGGACAGGGGTGGGAGTCAGCCCCAGCATTTT
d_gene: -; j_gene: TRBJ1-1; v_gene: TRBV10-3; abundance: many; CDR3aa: CAISAEMNTEAFF; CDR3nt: TGTGCCATCAGCGCCGAGATGAACACTGAAGCTTTCTTT
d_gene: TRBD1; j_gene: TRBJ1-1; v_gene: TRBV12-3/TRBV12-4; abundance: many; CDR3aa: CASSSPGQTNTEAFF; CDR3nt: TGTGCCAGCAGTTCGCCGGGACAGACGAACACTGAAGCTTTCTTT
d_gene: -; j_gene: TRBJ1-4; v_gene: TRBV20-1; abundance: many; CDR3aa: CSANRDGHEKLFF; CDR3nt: TGCAGTGCTAACAGGGACGGGCATGAAAAACTGTTTTTT
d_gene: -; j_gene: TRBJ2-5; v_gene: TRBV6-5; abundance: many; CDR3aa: CASSYGVQETQYF; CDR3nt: TGTGCCAGCAGTTACGGAGTACAAGAGACCCAGTACTTC
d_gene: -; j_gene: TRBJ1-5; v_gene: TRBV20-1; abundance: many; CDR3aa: CSARDLDTHQPQHF; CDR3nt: TGCAGTGCTAGAGACCTGGACACCCATCAGCCCCAGCATTTT
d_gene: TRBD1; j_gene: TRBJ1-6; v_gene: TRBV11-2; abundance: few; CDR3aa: CASSITAGQGGPLHF; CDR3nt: TGTGCCAGCAGCATAACCGCAGGACAGGGAGGTCCCCTCCACTTT
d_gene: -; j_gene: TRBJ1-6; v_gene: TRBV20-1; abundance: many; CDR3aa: CSARDSWGNSPLHF; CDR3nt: TGCAGTGCTAGAGATTCATGGGGGAATTCACCCCTCCACTTT
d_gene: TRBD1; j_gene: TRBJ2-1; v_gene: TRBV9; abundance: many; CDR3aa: CASSDDRGPNEQFF; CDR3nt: TGTGCCAGCAGCGACGACAGGGGGCCAAATGAGCAGTTCTTC
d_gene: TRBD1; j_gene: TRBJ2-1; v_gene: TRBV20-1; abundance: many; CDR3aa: CSASGQGDEQFF; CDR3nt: TGCAGTGCTAGTGGACAGGGCGATGAGCAGTTCTTC
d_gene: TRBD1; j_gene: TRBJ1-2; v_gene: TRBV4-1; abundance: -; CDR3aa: CASSHVTRDRGNYGYTF; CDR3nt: TGCGCCAGCAGCCACGTTACCCGGGACAGGGGGAACTATGGCTACACCTTC
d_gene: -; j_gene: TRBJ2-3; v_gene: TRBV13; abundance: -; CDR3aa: CASSLSTWGREFTDTQYF; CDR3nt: TGTGCCAGCAGCTTATCTACGTGGGGCAGGGAATTCACAGATACGCAGTATTTT
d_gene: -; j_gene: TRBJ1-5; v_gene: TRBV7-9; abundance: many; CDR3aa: CASSFPANQPQHF; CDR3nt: TGTGCCAGCAGCTTTCCTGCTAATCAGCCCCAGCATTTT
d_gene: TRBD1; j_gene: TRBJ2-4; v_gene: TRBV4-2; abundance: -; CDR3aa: CASSQAPGTGDGKNIQYF; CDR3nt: TGTGCCAGCAGCCAAGCCCCCGGGACAGGGGACGGCAAAAACATTCAGTACTTC
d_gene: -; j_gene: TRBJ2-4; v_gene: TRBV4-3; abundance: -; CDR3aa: CASSQEGWLQGHIQYF; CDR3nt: TGCGCCAGCAGCCAAGAAGGGTGGCTTCAGGGGCACATTCAGTACTTC
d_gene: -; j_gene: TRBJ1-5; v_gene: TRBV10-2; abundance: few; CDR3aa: CASSESGGDNQPQHF; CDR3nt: TGCGCCAGCAGTGAGTCGGGGGGGGACAATCAGCCCCAGCATTTT
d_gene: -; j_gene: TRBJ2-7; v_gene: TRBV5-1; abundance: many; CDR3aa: CASSLAGAVYEQYF; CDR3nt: TGCGCCAGCAGCTTGGCAGGGGCGGTCTACGAGCAGTACTTC
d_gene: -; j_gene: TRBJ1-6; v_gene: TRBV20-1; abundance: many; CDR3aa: CSARVVDRDNSPLHF; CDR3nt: TGCAGTGCTAGAGTAGTCGACAGAGATAATTCACCCCTCCACTTT
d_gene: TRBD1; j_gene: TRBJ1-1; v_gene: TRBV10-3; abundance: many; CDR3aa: CAISETGGNTEAFF; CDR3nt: TGTGCCATCAGTGAGACAGGGGGGAACACTGAAGCTTTCTTT
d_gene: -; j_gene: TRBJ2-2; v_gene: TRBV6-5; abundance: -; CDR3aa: CASSYSRLAGELFF; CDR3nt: TGTGCCAGCAGTTACTCGAGATTGGCCGGGGAGCTGTTTTTT
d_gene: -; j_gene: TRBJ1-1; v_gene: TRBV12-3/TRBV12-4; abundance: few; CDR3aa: CASSLSRQGAFF; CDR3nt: TGTGCCAGCAGTTTATCCCGTCAGGGAGCTTTCTTT
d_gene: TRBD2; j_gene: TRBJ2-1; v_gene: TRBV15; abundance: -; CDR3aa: CATSRWGGLTSYNEQFF; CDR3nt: TGTGCCACCAGCAGATGGGGGGGTCTAACCTCCTACAATGAGCAGTTCTTC
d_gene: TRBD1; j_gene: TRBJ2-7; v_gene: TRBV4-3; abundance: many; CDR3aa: CASSQNRGSYEQYF; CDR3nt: TGCGCCAGCAGCCAGAACAGGGGGTCCTACGAGCAGTACTTC
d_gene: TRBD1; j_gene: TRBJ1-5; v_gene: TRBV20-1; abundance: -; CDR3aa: CSAPERGQPNQPQHF; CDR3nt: TGCAGTGCTCCCGAGAGGGGACAGCCTAATCAGCCCCAGCATTTT